Presented here are 14 T cell receptor beta chains from one specimen sequenced in a study of resident and recirculating memory T cells in vitiligo. Assay: immunoSEQ multiplex PCR; the TCRdb copy retains only in-frame clones and omits some. Seen here are tens of thousands of clones, 92% observed once, and the top ten hold about 5%. The sequenced sample consisted of blood. The receptors stem from a male donor with vitiligo.

V and J are TRBV11-2 and TRBJ2-7; a possible D gene is TRBD2 (6 bases). Deletions cut 5 bases from V and 3 bases from J, with 11 bases between. CDR3 length: 13 residues. CDR1 is SGHAT and CDR2 is FQNNGV in the germline V gene. CDR3 protein: CASSVGLRYEQYF. The CDR3 coding sequence is TGTGCCAGCAGCGTGGGACTCCGCTACGAGCAGTACTTC.

V is TRBV27 and J is TRBJ2-7; D might be TRBD2 (6 bases). Trimming removed 7 bases at V and 0 bases at J, with 19 bases between. This CDR3 is 16 amino acids long. CDR1 MNHEY and CDR2 SMNVEV come from the germline V gene (reference sequence). CDR3 bases: TGTGCCAGCACCCACTATAGGGACTCGAGCTCCTACGAGCAGTACTTC. Translating it yields CASTHYRDSSSYEQYF.

This chain joins TRBV6-6 and TRBJ2-3; the match to TRBD1 covers 7 bases. After removal of 7 bases from V and 6 bases from J, the junction contained 4 bases not matched to a gene. This CDR3 has 12 amino acids. Germline V gene sequence: CDR1 MNHNY, CDR2 SVGAGI (reference sequence). The CDR3 is CASTPQGDTQYF. The DNA of the CDR3 is TGTGCCAGCACCCCACAGGGGGATACGCAGTATTTT.

The V and J genes are TRBV2 and TRBJ2-7; 10 nucleotides line up with TRBD1. The CDR3 length is 14 residues. Germline V gene lookup returns CDR1 SNHLY and CDR2 FYNNEI. V lost 7 bases and J lost 6; bases outside the gene matches: 9. The CDR3 nucleotides read TGTGCCAGCACCGAGGGGACAGGGGTTCGCGAGCAGTACTTC. This encodes CASTEGTGVREQYF.

The V gene is TRBV29-1, the J gene TRBJ1-3; D is unclear. There are 13 residues in the CDR3. V shed 6 bases and J shed 0 bases, with 9 bases lying between them. Germline-derived CDR1 and CDR2 are SQVTM and ANQGSEA. This chain's CDR3 is CSVTGNSGNTIYF. The CDR3 coding sequence is TGCAGCGTGACCGGGAACTCTGGAAACACCATATATTTT.

CDR3 in DNA: TGCGCCAGCAGCTTGGCCGGGAGCTCGAAGCAGTTCTTC. Amino acid sequence: CASSLAGSSKQFF. The genes are TRBV5-1 and TRBJ2-1, with D perhaps matching TRBD2 (6 bases). V lost 0 bases, J lost 11 bases, and 12 bases lay in between. The CDR3 consists of 13 residues. Germline CDR1 SGHRS, CDR2 YFSETQ.

Worth noting for this clone: The junction differs from germline at one of its ends, possibly a read error. The rearrangement links TRBV5-1 to TRBJ1-5, with TRBD1 as a possible D gene (6 bases). The CDR3 consists of 14 residues. Germline V gene lookup returns CDR1 SGHRS and CDR2 YFSETQ. The CDR3 loop reads CASSPQGSDQPQHF. CDR3 in DNA: TGCGCCAGCAGCCCACAGGGTAGCGATCAGCCCCAGCATTTT.

This chain connects TRBV27 to TRBJ2-3; possibly TRBD2 for D (5 bases). Germline CDR1 and CDR2: MNHEY and SMNVEV (reference sequence). The CDR3 is 16 residues long. V was cut by 4 bases and J by 0 bases, with 14 bases left in between. The CDR3 nucleotides read TGTGCCAGCAGTTCCACCCCAAGAGGGAGCACAGATACGCAGTATTTT. Protein: CASSSTPRGSTDTQYF.

The rearrangement uses TRBV9 and TRBJ1-3; TRBD1 matches 9 bases. The germline CDR1 and CDR2 sequences are SGDLS and YYNGEE. With 4 bases clipped from V and 4 bases from J, the junction kept 6 bases outside the gene matches. The CDR3 runs to 15 residues. The CDR3 DNA reads as TGTGCCAGCAGCACTGGGACAGGGCTAGGAAACACCATATATTTT. It is translated as CASSTGTGLGNTIYF.

The chain is built from TRBV28 and TRBJ1-2; possibly TRBD1 for D (5 bases). Germline V CDR1 and CDR2: MDHEN, SYDVKM. The V end lost 6 bases, the J end lost 4 bases, and 27 bases lay between the germline ends. The CDR3 has 18 residues. CDR3 sequence reads: CASRTFIQNFRGGYGYTF. CDR3 bases: TGTGCCAGCAGGACATTTATACAGAATTTCCGGGGGGGCTATGGCTACACCTTC.

V gene TRBV18 combines with J gene TRBJ2-1; D might be TRBD1 (5 bases). CDR3 length equals 13 residues. V lost 3 bases and J 6 bases, leaving 9 bases between the germline ends. CDR1 is KGHSH, CDR2 LQKENI, per germline. CDR3 in amino acids: CASSPGLGNEQFF. CDR3 in DNA: TGTGCCAGCTCACCGGGGCTAGGCAATGAGCAGTTCTTC.

The V and J genes are TRBV28 and TRBJ1-2, with a weak D call TRBD1 (5 bases). V gave up 7 bases and J gave up 0 bases, with 15 bases separating them. Germline values: CDR1 MDHEN, CDR2 SYDVKM. This CDR3 region has 15 residues. DNA for the CDR3: TGTGCCAGCACTCCCTGGGGGGTTCCTAACTATGGCTACACCTTC. Its translation is CASTPWGVPNYGYTF.

This clone showed up just once. The chain joins TRBV18 to TRBJ1-1; TRBD1 matches at 10 bases. The length of the CDR3 is 14 residues. J gave up 6 bases and V 5 bases, and 6 bases lay outside the gene matches. CDR1 and CDR2 from the germline V gene are KGHSH and LQKENI. The CDR3 loop is CASSAGTGAAEAFF. As DNA, the CDR3 is TGTGCCAGCTCAGCCGGGACAGGGGCTGCTGAAGCTTTCTTT.

The genes are TRBV9 and TRBJ2-6; no clear D gene. Trimming removed 4 bases at V and 4 bases at J, with 12 bases between. The CDR3 loop spans 15 amino acids. In germline, CDR1 is SGDLS, CDR2 YYNGEE. The CDR3 is CASSPVTVGANVLTF. CDR3 coding DNA: TGTGCCAGCAGCCCGGTTACAGTCGGGGCCAACGTCCTGACTTTC. The variable domain in full, completed from reference TRBV9 and TRBJ2-6, reads DSGVTQTPKHLITATGQRVTLRCSPRSGDLSVYWYQQSLDQGLQFLIQYYNGEERAKGNILERFSAQQFPDLHSELNLSSLELGDSALYFCASSPVTVGANVLTFGAGSRLTVL.